The sequence of this T cell receptor beta chain was determined in a study of shared clonotypes between healthy human individuals. It was CD45RO-negative cells, positively selected for CCR7, that made up naive CD8 cells, with terminally differentiated effector memory CD45RA+ cells excluded. Donors, healthy HIV-negative adults, lacked recent acute infections or vaccinations. Data came from immunoSEQ multiplex PCR; TCRdb stores just in-frame clones and leaves some out. The sample records more than 2 million clones, about 95% being singletons. The germline gives CDR1 PRHDT, CDR2 FYEKMQ (reference sequence). V dropped 5 bases and J dropped 2 bases, with 15 bases sitting between them. This CDR3 spans 15 amino acids.

Sequences were obtained from naive CD8+ T cells sorted from blood. The clonotype comes from a man younger than 35 in good health. This sequence joins TRBV13 and TRBJ1-1, with D possibly matching TRBD1 (5 bases). This CDR3 reads CASSALGVGNTEAFF. In DNA, the CDR3 is TGTGCCAGCAGCGCGTTGGGGGTAGGTAACACTGAAGCTTTCTTT.